This T cell receptor beta chain was retrieved from a study of blood T cell repertoires in COVID-19. About the research overall: In each case, the material was cDNA or gDNA derived from T cells, B-cell-depleted T cells, or PBMCs.

Produced via immunoSEQ multiplex PCR; TCRdb's table is partial and in-frame only. The table has several thousand clones, roughly 80% seen once. This CDR3 is built from 16 residues. V was pared by 1 base and J by 3 bases, with 6 bases of the junction left unmatched. Germline V gives CDR1 SGHVS, CDR2 FQNEAQ. The chain couples TRBV7-8 to TRBJ2-1, with 7 bases fitting TRBD2. The TCR was taken from a human donor with active COVID-19. The donor label of this sample is uncertain. Source material: peripheral blood. The CDR3 loop is CASSLVGSGFYNEQFF. CDR3 DNA sequence: TGTGCCAGCAGCTTAGTGGGTAGCGGGTTCTACAATGAGCAGTTCTTC. The complete variable domain, with remaining parts taken from reference TRBV7-8 and TRBJ2-1, reads GAGVSQSPRYKVAKRGQDVALRCDPISGHVSLFWYQQALGQGPEFLTYFQNEAQLDKSGLPSDRFFAERPEGSVSTLKIQRTQQEDSAVYLCASSLVGSGFYNEQFFGPGTRLTVL.